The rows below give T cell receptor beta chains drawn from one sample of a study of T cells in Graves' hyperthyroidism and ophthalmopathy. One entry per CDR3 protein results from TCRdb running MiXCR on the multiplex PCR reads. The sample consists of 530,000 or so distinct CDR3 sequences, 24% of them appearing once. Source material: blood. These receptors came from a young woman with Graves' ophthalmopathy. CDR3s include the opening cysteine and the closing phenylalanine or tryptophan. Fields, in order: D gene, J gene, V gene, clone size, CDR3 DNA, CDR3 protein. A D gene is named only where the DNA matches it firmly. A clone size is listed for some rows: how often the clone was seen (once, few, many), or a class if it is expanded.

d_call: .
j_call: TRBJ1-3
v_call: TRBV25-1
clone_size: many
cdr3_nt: TGTGCCAGCAGTGAATCCCGCTTGAGCTCTGGAAACACCATATATTTT
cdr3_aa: CASSESRLSSGNTIYF

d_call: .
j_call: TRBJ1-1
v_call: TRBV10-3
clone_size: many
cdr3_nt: TGTGCCATCAGGGACGAGGGGTGGGACACTGAAGCTTTCTTT
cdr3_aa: CAIRDEGWDTEAFF

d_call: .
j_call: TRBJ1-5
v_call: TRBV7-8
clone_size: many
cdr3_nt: TGTGCCAGCAGCTCCGTGCGGACAGGCAATCAGCCCCAGCATTTT
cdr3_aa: CASSSVRTGNQPQHF

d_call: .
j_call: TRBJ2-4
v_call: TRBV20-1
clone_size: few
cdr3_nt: TGCAGTGCTAGGCAGGCCCTAGCCAAAAACATTCAGTACTTC
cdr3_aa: CSARQALAKNIQYF

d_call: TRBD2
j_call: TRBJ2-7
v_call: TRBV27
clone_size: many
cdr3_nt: TGTGCCAGCAGTCCCCAACTAGCGGGGGGCTACGAGCAGTACTTC
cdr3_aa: CASSPQLAGGYEQYF

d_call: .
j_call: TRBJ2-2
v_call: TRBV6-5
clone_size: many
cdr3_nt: TGTGCCAGCAGTTACGAGGGGGCGAACACCGGGGAGCTGTTTTTT
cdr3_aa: CASSYEGANTGELFF

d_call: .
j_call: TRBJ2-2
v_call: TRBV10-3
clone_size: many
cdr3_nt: TGTGCCATCAGTGAGATTGTGGCAGGGGCTGACACCGGGGAGCTGTTTTTT
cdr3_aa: CAISEIVAGADTGELFF

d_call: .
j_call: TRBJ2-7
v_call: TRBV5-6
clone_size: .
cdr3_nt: TGTGCCAGCAGCCCCGACAGGGACTCGACCTACGAGCAGTACTTC
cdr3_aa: CASSPDRDSTYEQYF

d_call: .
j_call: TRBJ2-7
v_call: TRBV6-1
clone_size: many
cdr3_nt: TGTGCCAGCAGTGAACGTGGGACTCTCTACGAGCAGTACTTC
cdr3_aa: CASSERGTLYEQYF

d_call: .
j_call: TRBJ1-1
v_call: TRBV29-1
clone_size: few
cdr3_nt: TGCAGCGTTCGCTGGGGGCTGAGGGACACTGAAGCTTTCTTT
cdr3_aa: CSVRWGLRDTEAFF

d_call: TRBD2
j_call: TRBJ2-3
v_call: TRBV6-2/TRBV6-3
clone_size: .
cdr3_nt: TGTGCCAGCAGTCCCGGACTAGCGGGAGTAGGTGGAGATACGCAGTATTTT
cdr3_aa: CASSPGLAGVGGDTQYF

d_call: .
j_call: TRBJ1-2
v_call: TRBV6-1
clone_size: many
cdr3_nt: TGTGCCAGCAGGCAGGGTGATAACTATGGCTACACCTTC
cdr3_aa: CASRQGDNYGYTF

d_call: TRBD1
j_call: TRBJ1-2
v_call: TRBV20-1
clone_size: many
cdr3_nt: TGCAGTGCTCACGACGGGACAGGGTTTCTTGGCTACACCTTC
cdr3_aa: CSAHDGTGFLGYTF

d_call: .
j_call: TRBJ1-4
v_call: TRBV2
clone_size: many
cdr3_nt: TGTGCCAGCATCGACGGAGGGCCAGCAACTAATGAAAAACTGTTTTTT
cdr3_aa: CASIDGGPATNEKLFF

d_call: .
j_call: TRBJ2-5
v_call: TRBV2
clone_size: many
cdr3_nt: TGTGCCAGCAGCCCCCAGGGGACCCAGTACTTC
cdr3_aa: CASSPQGTQYF

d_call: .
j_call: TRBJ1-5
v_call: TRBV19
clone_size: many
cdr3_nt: TGTGCCAGTAGTCCCTGGGGGGACGGACAGCCCCAGCATTTT
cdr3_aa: CASSPWGDGQPQHF

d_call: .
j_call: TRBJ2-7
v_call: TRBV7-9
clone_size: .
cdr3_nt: TGTGCCAGCAGCTTCCCGTACTCATCCTACGAGCAGTACTTC
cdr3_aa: CASSFPYSSYEQYF